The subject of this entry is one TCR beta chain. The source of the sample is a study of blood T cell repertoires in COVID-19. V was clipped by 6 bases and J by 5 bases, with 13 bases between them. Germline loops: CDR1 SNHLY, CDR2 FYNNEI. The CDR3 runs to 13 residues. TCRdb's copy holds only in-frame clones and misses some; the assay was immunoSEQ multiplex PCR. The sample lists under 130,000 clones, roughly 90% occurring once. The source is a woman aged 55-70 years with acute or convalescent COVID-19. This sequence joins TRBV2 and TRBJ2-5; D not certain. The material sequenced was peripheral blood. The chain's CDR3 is CASSELPGETQYF. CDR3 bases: TGTGCCAGCAGCGAATTACCCGGGGAGACCCAGTACTTC.